Sequencing of this T cell receptor (beta chain) was carried out in a study of OX40 agonist ivuxolimab in advanced cancers. The CDR3 is 13 residues long. Per the germline V gene, CDR1 is LGHNA and CDR2 is YSLEER. Trimming cost V 2 bases and J 10 bases, with 9 bases left between them. Using immunoSEQ multiplex PCR, the repertoire was profiled, and TCRdb retains in-frame clones only, with some absent. The sample includes about 69,000 clones, approximately 87% of them seen just once. The TCR sequence derives from an adult with an advanced solid tumor such as melanoma, head and neck, liver or kidney cancer. Sequenced here: CD4+ or CD8+ T cells sorted from blood, sampled in a trial of the OX40 agonist ivuxolimab. The V and J genes are TRBV4-3 and TRBJ1-6; no clear D gene. CDR3 nucleotide sequence: TGCGCCAGCAGCCAAATTTCCGGATCACCCCTCCACTTT. Encoded protein: CASSQISGSPLHF.